This T cell receptor (beta chain) derives from a study of blood T cell repertoires in COVID-19. Study as a whole: Some COVID-19 samples were acute and others convalescent; all came from the United States, Italy and Spain. PBMCs, B-cell-depleted T cells, or T cells were the source of the cDNA or gDNA that made up the material.

As processed by the authors: Cell counts per sample came from amplifying reference gene primers. The table came from immunoSEQ multiplex PCR; TCRdb's copy has only in-frame clones and leaves some out. That table gives V, J and clone size, and the DNA gave D and trimming. The data contain hundreds of thousands of clones, around 89% of them singletons. Across about two dozen US areas, participants ranged in age from 18 to 89 years. Germline CDR1 reads LNHNV; CDR2 reads YYDKDF (reference sequence). The CDR3 contains 16 residues. Trimming left V 3 bases short and J 0 bases short, with 13 bases between. The sequencing input was PBMCs or T cells enriched from blood (not recorded which). This clonotype was obtained from a woman between 40 and 55 years old with acute COVID-19. The chain links TRBV15 to TRBJ2-3, with D possibly being TRBD2 (6 bases). CDR3 bases: TGTGCCACCAGCAGCTTACTAGCCACTAGCACAGATACGCAGTATTTT. It codes for CATSSLLATSTDTQYF.